The 31 T cell receptor beta chains in this list originate from one sample, sequenced in a study of blood T cell repertoires in COVID-19. Only in-frame clones appear in the TCRdb table, and some are missing; sequencing was by immunoSEQ multiplex PCR. The profile shows hundreds of thousands of clones, roughly 86% of them singletons. Material for sequencing was PBMCs or T cells enriched from blood (not recorded which). The receptors derive from a young woman who had recovered from COVID-19.

The chain is built from TRBV28 and TRBJ1-5; possible D gene TRBD1, 6 bases. The CDR3 extends over 15 amino acids. With 5 bases removed from V and 3 bases from J, the gap between germline ends came to 14 bases. Germline CDR1 reads MDHEN; CDR2 reads SYDVKM. CDR3 region: CASSLHRVLNQPQHF. CDR3 in DNA: TGTGCCAGCAGTCTCCACAGGGTCCTCAATCAGCCCCAGCATTTT.

The chain uses TRBV7-2 and TRBJ2-1; TRBD1 matches 7 bases. The germline V gene encodes CDR1 SGHTA and CDR2 FQGNSA. V lost 7 bases to trimming and J lost 3 bases; unmatched junction nucleotides: 12. CDR3 length equals 16 residues. For the CDR3, the DNA is TGTGCCAGCACCCCCCGTTCCAGGGGGTACTACAATGAGCAGTTCTTC. The encoded protein is CASTPRSRGYYNEQFF.

The chain is built from TRBV7-2 and TRBJ2-5; D may be TRBD2 (6 bases). Between the trimmed V and J ends, which lost 5 bases and 0 bases, there was a span of 16 bases. This CDR3 region has 16 residues. CDR1 is SGHTA, CDR2 FQGNSA, per germline. This chain's CDR3 is CASSLTGRRDQETQYF. The DNA for the CDR3 is TGTGCCAGCAGCCTCACGGGACGGAGGGACCAAGAGACCCAGTACTTC.

The gene calls are TRBV4-1 and TRBJ2-5; possibly TRBD1 for D (5 bases). Germline CDR1 MGHRA, CDR2 YSYEKL. CDR3 length equals 13 residues. Between the trimmed V and J ends, which lost 4 bases and 3 bases, there was a span of 9 bases. The CDR3 region is CASSRQSEETQYF. The CDR3 DNA is TGCGCCAGCAGCCGACAGTCAGAAGAGACCCAGTACTTC.

There are a few counts of this clone. The J gene is TRBJ2-2, the V gene TRBV5-1; 8 nucleotides match TRBD2. CDR3 size: 17 residues. Germline-derived CDR1 and CDR2 are SGHRS and YFSETQ. With 4 bases clipped from V and 1 base from J, the junction kept 9 bases outside the gene matches. CDR3 amino acids: CASSPMAGGLNTGELFF. The CDR3 DNA follows: TGCGCCAGCAGCCCAATGGCGGGAGGCCTGAACACCGGGGAGCTGTTTTTT.

The genes are TRBV7-2 and TRBJ1-1, with D possibly being TRBD1 (5 bases). The CDR3 totals 12 residues. Per germline, CDR1 SGHTA and CDR2 FQGNSA. Trimming removed 5 bases from V and 6 bases from J, with 10 bases in between. The CDR3 protein is CASSPRGAEAFF. CDR3 coding DNA: TGTGCCAGCAGCCCCCGGGGGGCTGAAGCTTTCTTT.

On this clone: The same CDR3 also results from other DNA sequences found in this sample. V gene TRBV28 combines with J gene TRBJ1-2; no definite D call. Germline loops: CDR1 MDHEN, CDR2 SYDVKM. With 3 bases removed from V and 4 bases from J, the gap between germline ends came to 6 bases. The CDR3 sequence is 12 residues long. This CDR3 reads CASSFEGYGYTF. In nucleotides, the CDR3 is TGTGCCAGCAGTTTCGAGGGCTATGGCTACACCTTC.

This sequence joins TRBV7-6 and TRBJ2-2; 7 bases are shared with TRBD2. This CDR3 is built from 17 residues. Trimming at V came to 5 bases and at J to 0 bases, leaving 9 bases not matched to a gene. Looked up from germline, CDR1 is SGHVS and CDR2 is FNYEAQ. CDR3 sequence: CASSPGTTRTNTGELFF. CDR3 sequence (DNA): TGTGCCAGCAGCCCAGGGACTACCAGGACGAACACCGGGGAGCTGTTTTTT.

The V gene is TRBV7-2, the J gene TRBJ2-2; 7 nucleotides match TRBD1. Germline assignment: CDR1 SGHTA and CDR2 FQGNSA. There are 15 residues in the CDR3. V lost 5 bases, J lost 4 bases, and 7 bases stayed unmatched. For the CDR3, the DNA is TGTGCCAGCAGCCAGGGACAGCCATCCACCGGGGAGCTGTTTTTT. Translated, it gives CASSQGQPSTGELFF.

V and J are TRBV27 and TRBJ1-1, with 8 bases lining up with TRBD1. V lost 10 bases, J lost 11 bases, and 18 bases stayed unmatched. Germline assignment: CDR1 MNHEY and CDR2 SMNVEV (reference sequence). The CDR3 spans 14 residues. The CDR3 here is CATAIGQGFVGAFF. The CDR3 DNA reads as TGTGCCACAGCAATTGGACAGGGATTTGTGGGTGCTTTCTTT.

The CDR3 region has the DNA TGTGCCAGCAGCTCGACAGGTTTAAAGGACGAGCAGTACTTC. This encodes CASSSTGLKDEQYF. The V call is TRBV7-8, the J call TRBJ2-7, with D maybe TRBD1 (6 bases). Germline V gene sequence: CDR1 SGHVS, CDR2 FQNEAQ. V was trimmed by 4 bases and J by 5 bases, leaving 15 bases between them. This CDR3 region has 14 residues.

This sequence joins TRBV6-4 and TRBJ2-1; TRBD2 is a possible D gene (6 bases). Germline assignment: CDR1 MRHNA and CDR2 SNTAGT. The CDR3 has 15 amino acids. The V gene lost 0 bases and the J gene lost 7 bases, with 13 bases spanning the gap. Here the CDR3 reads CASSDSGGVLNEQFF. The CDR3 DNA reads TGTGCCAGCAGTGACTCTGGAGGGGTTTTGAATGAGCAGTTCTTC.

The DNA of the CDR3 is TGTGCCAGCAGCTTAGGTATAAGCACAGATACGCAGTATTTT. Encoded protein: CASSLGISTDTQYF. V is TRBV7-2 and J is TRBJ2-3, with unresolved D. The germline V gene encodes CDR1 SGHTA and CDR2 FQGNSA. The V and J ends lost 1 base and 0 bases respectively, with 5 bases between them. The CDR3 has 14 amino acids.

The chain combines TRBV25-1 with TRBJ1-2; TRBD1 matches 10 bases. Germline V CDR1 and CDR2: MGHDK, SYGVNS. The junction had 6 bases not matched to a gene; V was cut back by 2 bases and J by 6 bases. The CDR3 covers 15 residues. The CDR3 coding sequence is TGTGCCAGCAGTGAACGGACAGGGGGAATGAATGGCTACACCTTC. Amino acid sequence: CASSERTGGMNGYTF.

The chain employs TRBV6-6 and TRBJ1-4; possible D gene TRBD1, 6 bases. CDR3 size: 16 residues. The V gene lost 0 bases and the J gene lost 10 bases, with 18 bases spanning the gap. The V gene's germline CDR1 is MNHNY and CDR2 SVGAGI (reference sequence). CDR3 loop: CASSYSQGADLGKLFF. In DNA form, the CDR3 reads TGTGCCAGCAGTTACTCACAGGGAGCGGATCTTGGAAAACTGTTTTTT.

The chain joins TRBV7-3 to TRBJ1-1, with D possibly matching TRBD1 (5 bases). The ends were cut back, 1 base at V and 1 base at J, with 7 bases in the middle. The CDR3 is 14 amino acids. Germline assignment: CDR1 SGHTA and CDR2 FQGTGA. CDR3 sequence: CASSLRDRNTEAFF. CDR3 DNA sequence: TGTGCCAGCAGCTTAAGAGACAGGAACACTGAAGCTTTCTTT.

The chain employs TRBV2 and TRBJ2-3, with TRBD2 as a possible D gene (5 bases). Trimming stripped 3 bases from V and 4 bases from J, with 11 bases between. The CDR3 is 14 residues long. The germline gives CDR1 SNHLY, CDR2 FYNNEI. The CDR3 coding sequence is TGTGCCAGCAGTGATGAGGAGGCCGCAGATACGCAGTATTTT. This translates into CASSDEEAADTQYF.

J is TRBJ2-1 and V is TRBV7-9, with 11 bases identical to TRBD2. V lost 1 base to trimming and J lost 7 bases; unmatched junction nucleotides: 3. CDR3 length: 15 residues. Germline CDR1 and CDR2: SEHNR and FQNEAQ (reference sequence). In nucleotides, the CDR3 is TGTGCCAGCAGCTTAGGACTAGCGGGGTTAAATGAGCAGTTCTTC. It specifies CASSLGLAGLNEQFF.

The rearrangement joins TRBV6-2 or TRBV6-3 to TRBJ1-5, with D maybe TRBD1 (6 bases). This CDR3 comprises 16 residues. V was clipped by 2 bases and J by 3 bases, with 14 bases between them. Germline V lookup: CDR1 MNHEY, CDR2 SVGEGT. CDR3 region: CASSYPRGSPNQPQHF. The CDR3 nucleotides are TGTGCCAGCAGTTACCCCAGGGGCAGTCCCAATCAGCCCCAGCATTTT.

With respect to this clone: This sample also contains other DNA sequences that code for the same CDR3. The chain joins TRBV19 to TRBJ1-2; D call uncertain. The CDR3 is made up of 13 amino acids. Germline CDR1 reads LNHDA; CDR2 reads SQIVND (reference sequence). Deletions cut 3 bases from V and 2 bases from J, with 7 bases between. The chain's CDR3 is CASSISRNYGYTF. CDR3 DNA: TGTGCCAGTAGTATCAGCAGGAACTATGGCTACACCTTC.

This chain uses TRBV2 with TRBJ2-4; D is perhaps TRBD2 (5 bases). V lost 4 bases and J lost 6, with 10 bases in between. The germline V gene encodes CDR1 SNHLY and CDR2 FYNNEI. This CDR3 is built from 13 residues. The CDR3: CASSATRGNIQYF. DNA for the CDR3: TGTGCCAGCAGTGCAACCCGGGGAAACATTCAGTACTTC.

This sequence joins TRBV2 and TRBJ1-2, with TRBD1 matching over 11 bases. Trimming cost V 6 bases and J 4 bases; bases outside gene matches: 4. Germline assignment: CDR1 SNHLY and CDR2 FYNNEI. The CDR3 length is 14 residues. The CDR3 DNA reads as TGTGCCAGCAGGGTGGGACAGGGGGTCTATGGCTACACCTTC. Its translation: CASRVGQGVYGYTF.

The chain recombines TRBV30 with TRBJ2-7, with 12 bases matching TRBD2. Losses at the gene ends were 3 bases for V and 6 bases for J; bases not matched to a gene: 3. CDR1 is GTSNPN, CDR2 SVGIG, per germline (reference sequence). The CDR3 is 13 amino acids. The CDR3 region is CAWSLAGGLEQYF. As DNA, the CDR3 is TGTGCCTGGAGCCTAGCGGGGGGGCTCGAGCAGTACTTC.

This clone was seen only once. The rearrangement uses TRBV7-3 and TRBJ2-2; D call uncertain. Germline CDR1 SGHTA, CDR2 FQGTGA. V was clipped by 1 base and J by 4 bases, with 4 bases between them. CDR3 size: 13 residues. The chain's CDR3 is CASSLSGTGELFF. For the CDR3, the DNA is TGTGCCAGCAGCTTAAGCGGCACCGGGGAGCTGTTTTTT.

This chain connects TRBV27 to TRBJ2-7, with TRBD2 matching 9 bases. The germline V gene has CDR1 MNHEY and CDR2 SMNVEV (reference sequence). The CDR3 extends over 18 amino acids. The V gene end was trimmed by 3 bases and the J gene end by 1 base; junction bases not matched to a gene: 13. The CDR3: CASSFRASIAGDSYEQYF. The CDR3 region has the DNA TGTGCCAGCAGTTTCAGGGCGTCGATAGCGGGGGATTCCTACGAGCAGTACTTC.

The genes are TRBV12-5 and TRBJ2-2, with D tentatively TRBD2 (5 bases). V was shortened by 9 bases and J by 7 bases, with 12 bases between the two germline ends. The CDR3 extends over 12 amino acids. Germline V gene sequence: CDR1 LGHNT, CDR2 FRNRAP. The CDR3 bases are TGTGCTAGGTACGAGGGAATCGGGGAGCTGTTTTTT. Its translation: CARYEGIGELFF.

The chain employs TRBV28 and TRBJ1-1; tentative D call: TRBD1 (5 bases). Germline values: CDR1 MDHEN, CDR2 SYDVKM. The V gene lost 5 bases and the J gene lost 4 bases, with 17 bases spanning the gap. The CDR3 is 15 amino acids. The CDR3 protein is CASSLPSGWGTEAFF. The CDR3 DNA sequence: TGTGCCAGCAGTCTCCCTTCAGGGTGGGGCACTGAAGCTTTCTTT.

The chain employs TRBV4-3 and TRBJ1-1; tentative D call: TRBD1 (6 bases). With 4 bases removed from V and 1 base from J, the gap between germline ends came to 10 bases. The CDR3 has 14 residues. Germline values: CDR1 LGHNA, CDR2 YSLEER. The chain's CDR3 is CASSLLQGNTEAFF. CDR3 DNA: TGCGCCAGCAGCCTCCTACAGGGGAACACTGAAGCTTTCTTT.

The chain links TRBV28 to TRBJ2-1, with D uncertain. This CDR3 comprises 13 residues. Between the trimmed V and J ends, which lost 7 bases and 2 bases, there was a span of 9 bases. The germline V gene has CDR1 MDHEN and CDR2 SYDVKM. The CDR3 spells CASNSYPYNEQFF. CDR3 sequence (DNA): TGTGCCAGCAATAGTTACCCCTACAATGAGCAGTTCTTC.

CDR3 loop: CASSSLRTGNTEAFF. As DNA, the CDR3 is TGTGCCAGCAGCTCTCTTAGGACAGGGAACACTGAAGCTTTCTTT. This chain connects TRBV7-2 to TRBJ1-1; 7 bases match TRBD1. CDR1 and CDR2 (germline): SGHTA, FQGNSA. The ends lost 4 bases at V and 1 base at J; junction bases unmatched: 6. The CDR3 is 15 residues long.

The CDR3 coding sequence is TGTGCCAGCAGCCAAGAGAGCGGGGGAGGGTACCTCGGTGAGCAGTTCTTC. It yields the protein CASSQESGGGYLGEQFF. The chain uses TRBV14 and TRBJ2-1; the match to TRBD2 covers 8 bases. Trimming took 0 bases from V and 9 from J; bases not matched to a gene: 13. The CDR3 is 17 amino acids. Germline V CDR1 and CDR2: SGHDN, FVKESK.